The 27 T cell receptor beta chains below all came from one sample that was sequenced in a study of blood T cell repertoires in COVID-19. Here immunoSEQ multiplex PCR was the method, and the copy in TCRdb shows in-frame clones only, minus some. The sample has about 150,000 clones, around 80% seen once; the top ten hold roughly 15%. Sequenced material: peripheral blood. All receptors come from a man aged 50 to 60 with acute or convalescent COVID-19.

This chain links TRBV7-8 with TRBJ2-5; TRBD1 matches 8 bases. Germline CDR1 and CDR2: SGHVS and FQNEAQ. The CDR3 runs to 14 residues. J gave up 4 bases and V 3 bases, and 4 bases lay outside the gene matches. Here the CDR3 DNA reads TGTGCCAGCAGCTTCCAGGGGGCAGGAGAGACCCAGTACTTC. Protein sequence: CASSFQGAGETQYF.

The chain joins TRBV30 to TRBJ1-2, with D perhaps TRBD1 (5 bases). Germline V gives CDR1 GTSNPN, CDR2 SVGIG (reference sequence). V was pared by 4 bases and J by 7 bases, with 13 bases between. The CDR3 loop spans 12 amino acids. CDR3 sequence: CAWTKDIRGYTF. The CDR3 region has the DNA TGTGCCTGGACCAAGGACATCCGTGGCTACACCTTC. Together with reference TRBV30 and TRBJ1-2, the CDR3 gives the full variable domain: SQTIHQWPATLVQPVGSPLSLECTVEGTSNPNLYWYRQAAGRGLQLLFYSVGIGQISSEVPQNLSASRPQDRQFILSSKKLLLSDSGFYLCAWTKDIRGYTFGSGTRLTVV.

The chain employs TRBV7-8 and TRBJ1-5, with 7 bases aligning to TRBD1. This CDR3 comprises 15 residues. Germline CDR1 and CDR2: SGHVS and FQNEAQ. With V trimmed by 5 bases and J by 3 bases, 7 bases remained unmatched. The CDR3 protein is CASSQMTGTNQPQHF. The CDR3 DNA reads TGTGCCAGCAGCCAGATGACAGGGACCAATCAGCCCCAGCATTTT.

This clone was seen more than once but under ten times. The V call is TRBV5-8, the J call TRBJ1-2, with D perhaps TRBD1 (5 bases). Trimming removed 4 bases from V and 8 bases from J, with 15 bases in between. Germline CDR1 and CDR2: SGHTS and YDEGEE. This CDR3 contains 13 residues. The CDR3 loop is CASSPRGRGGYTF. The CDR3 DNA follows: TGTGCCAGCAGCCCTCGAGGGCGGGGCGGCTACACCTTC.

The V gene is TRBV19, the J gene TRBJ1-1; D not resolved. The CDR3 covers 13 residues. The germline gives CDR1 LNHDA, CDR2 SQIVND (reference sequence). V lost 11 bases, J lost 3 bases, and 16 bases lay in between. The CDR3 nucleotides read TGTGCCTCCCTCGTGGAGGGATACACTGAAGCTTTCTTT. Amino acids: CASLVEGYTEAFF.

The sample holds a few counts of this clone. The chain uses TRBV19 and TRBJ1-2, with a possible D match to TRBD1 (6 bases). The CDR3 is made up of 13 amino acids. From germline, CDR1 is LNHDA and CDR2 SQIVND (reference sequence). V lost 5 bases to trimming and J lost 8 bases, with 15 bases between them. CDR3 sequence: CASSYGQRGGYTF. The CDR3 nucleotides are TGTGCCAGTAGTTATGGACAGAGAGGAGGCTACACCTTC.

The genes are TRBV6-2 or TRBV6-3 and TRBJ1-1, with D perhaps matching TRBD1 (6 bases). V was cut by 6 bases and J by 2 bases, with 13 bases left in between. The V gene's germline CDR1 is MNHEY and CDR2 SVGEGT. This CDR3 contains 14 residues. Here the CDR3 reads CASSLGQYNTEAFF. The CDR3 DNA reads TGTGCCAGCAGCCTCGGACAGTACAACACTGAAGCTTTCTTT.

The J gene is TRBJ1-5, the V gene TRBV1; the D segment call TRBD1 is taken from the table without a DNA check. TRBV1 is a documented pseudogene. The CDR3 runs 16 residues. The CDR3 DNA sequence: TGCACCAGCAGCCACCGCGGACAGGACCTCAATCAGCCCCAGCATTTT. Protein sequence: CTSSHRGQDLNQPQHF.

This chain connects TRBV19 to TRBJ2-2, with 7 bases fitting TRBD2. Germline CDR1 reads LNHDA; CDR2 reads SQIVND (reference sequence). V trimming: 8 bases; J trimming: 7 bases; junction bases outside the gene matches: 7. The CDR3 is 13 amino acids. The CDR3 DNA reads as TGTGCCAGTCGAAAGACTAGCCTCGGGGAGCTGTTTTTT. Amino acids: CASRKTSLGELFF.

The chain combines TRBV5-1 with TRBJ1-1; perhaps TRBD1 as D (6 bases). Trimming removed 1 base at V and 0 bases at J, with 16 bases between. The germline CDR1 and CDR2 sequences are SGHRS and YFSETQ. The CDR3 loop spans 17 amino acids. The CDR3 here is CASSLSTGIGLNTEAFF. The CDR3 DNA reads as TGCGCCAGCAGCTTGTCGACAGGTATAGGGTTGAACACTGAAGCTTTCTTT.

The chain employs TRBV11-2 and TRBJ1-2, with TRBD1 matching 7 bases. The CDR3 has 13 residues. Per germline, CDR1 SGHAT and CDR2 FQNNGV. V gave up 1 base and J gave up 14 bases; unmatched junction bases: 10. This chain's CDR3 is CASSLAGPGQPTF. CDR3 DNA sequence: TGTGCCAGCAGCTTAGCAGGACCGGGACAGCCGACCTTC.

This chain links TRBV12-3 or TRBV12-4 with TRBJ1-6; D is possibly TRBD1 (6 bases). Trimming removed 6 bases at V and 7 bases at J, with 10 bases between. The CDR3 has 13 residues. Written as DNA, the CDR3 is TGTGCCAGCAGCACAGGGTGGAATTCACCCCTCCACTTT. Its translation: CASSTGWNSPLHF.

The chain links TRBV5-1 to TRBJ2-5; possible D gene TRBD1, 6 bases. The length of the CDR3 is 13 residues. V lost 1 base to trimming and J lost 4 bases, with 8 bases between them. Germline V gives CDR1 SGHRS, CDR2 YFSETQ. The CDR3 is CASSLQGTETQYF. The CDR3 DNA reads TGCGCCAGCAGCTTGCAGGGGACAGAGACCCAGTACTTC.

The genes are TRBV2 and TRBJ2-7, with TRBD1 matching over 9 bases. With V trimmed by 2 bases and J by 5 bases, 10 bases remained unmatched. The CDR3 runs to 16 residues. Looked up from germline, CDR1 is SNHLY and CDR2 is FYNNEI. The CDR3 DNA follows: TGTGCCAGCAGTGAATTTCCGGGACAGGGAGGCCACGAGCAGTACTTC. This encodes CASSEFPGQGGHEQYF. Complete variable domain (other parts from reference TRBV2 and TRBJ2-7): EPEVTQTPSHQVTQMGQEVILRCVPISNHLYFYWYRQILGQKVEFLVSFYNNEISEKSEIFDDQFSVERPDGSNFTLKIRSTKLEDSAMYFCASSEFPGQGGHEQYFGPGTRLTVT.

This clone came up once. J is TRBJ1-1 and V is TRBV9; tentatively, D is TRBD1 (5 bases). The CDR3 spans 15 residues. With 2 bases removed from V and 4 bases from J, the gap between germline ends came to 15 bases. Germline CDR1 and CDR2: SGDLS and YYNGEE. The CDR3 bases are TGTGCCAGCAGCGTCCCGGAGGGGTCGGGCACTGAAGCTTTCTTT. This gives the protein CASSVPEGSGTEAFF.

This clone showed up just a few times. Different DNA sequences within this sample yield the same CDR3. The rearrangement joins TRBV30 to TRBJ1-1; tentative D call: TRBD1 (6 bases). The germline V and J ends were trimmed by 3 bases and 5 bases, with 7 bases remaining between them. CDR1 and CDR2 (germline): GTSNPN, SVGIG (reference sequence). CDR3 length equals 11 residues. The CDR3 spells CAWSRGTEAFF. The DNA for the CDR3 is TGTGCCTGGAGCAGGGGTACTGAAGCTTTCTTT. Based on the CDR3 plus reference TRBV30 and TRBJ1-1, the full variable domain is SQTIHQWPATLVQPVGSPLSLECTVEGTSNPNLYWYRQAAGRGLQLLFYSVGIGQISSEVPQNLSASRPQDRQFILSSKKLLLSDSGFYLCAWSRGTEAFFGQGTRLTVV.

V is TRBV18 and J is TRBJ1-1, with 9 bases fitting TRBD1. V shed 6 bases and J 11 bases; nucleotides not matched to a gene: 10. The CDR3 is 13 residues long. Germline V CDR1 and CDR2: KGHSH, LQKENI. The chain's CDR3 is CASSPRDRDAAFF. The CDR3 bases are TGTGCCAGCTCCCCCCGGGACAGGGACGCTGCTTTCTTT.

The V and J genes are TRBV10-3 and TRBJ1-3; D not resolved. Per germline, CDR1 ENHRY and CDR2 SYGVKD. V gave up 7 bases and J gave up 4 bases, with 17 bases separating them. This CDR3 has 15 residues. The DNA for the CDR3 is TGTGCCATCACCCCCGGGGAAATAGGGGGAAACACCATATATTTT. Translated: CAITPGEIGGNTIYF.

The rearrangement joins TRBV6-4 to TRBJ1-5; TRBD1 matches at 7 bases. J lost 7 bases, V lost 2 bases, and 2 bases had no gene match. CDR1 and CDR2 from the germline V gene are MRHNA and SNTAGT. The CDR3 is 13 amino acids. The CDR3 bases are TGTGCCAGCAGTGACCAGGGGGGCCAGCCCCAGCATTTT. This codes for CASSDQGGQPQHF.

This chain connects TRBV13 to TRBJ2-7; 8 positions agree with TRBD1. Trimming cost V 4 bases and J 9 bases; bases outside gene matches: 5. The CDR3 length is 12 residues. Germline V gene lookup returns CDR1 PRHDT and CDR2 FYEKMQ (reference sequence). CDR3 nucleotide sequence: TGTGCCAGCAGCTCGCCACAGGGGGTGCAGTACGTC. This codes for CASSSPQGVQYV.

The sample holds a few counts of this clone. The chain combines TRBV10-1 with TRBJ2-1; 10 nucleotides align to TRBD1. Germline CDR1 is WNHNN and CDR2 is SYGVQD (reference sequence). The CDR3 consists of 13 residues. The ends lost 5 bases at V and 9 bases at J; junction bases unmatched: 4. In nucleotides, the CDR3 is TGCGCCAGCAGTTGGACAGGGGGAAGTGAGCAGTTCTTC. This sequence encodes CASSWTGGSEQFF.

J is TRBJ2-4 and V is TRBV19; possible D gene TRBD2, 6 bases. This CDR3 region has 15 residues. V was trimmed by 4 bases and J by 8 bases, leaving 18 bases between them. Germline V lookup: CDR1 LNHDA, CDR2 SQIVND (reference sequence). The CDR3 loop is CASSTGPQGGYIQYF. CDR3 nucleotides: TGTGCCAGTAGTACCGGGCCTCAGGGAGGATACATTCAGTACTTC.

V and J are TRBV29-1 and TRBJ1-2; TRBD1 aligns across 7 bases. The V segment lost 4 bases and the J segment 2 bases; nucleotides outside the gene matches: 10. This CDR3 spans 15 amino acids. Per germline, CDR1 SQVTM and CDR2 ANQGSEA. CDR3 DNA: TGCAGCGTTGCCAGGGGGGACCGACAGAACTATGGCTACACCTTC. It codes for CSVARGDRQNYGYTF.

This clone came up once. The chain combines TRBV4-2 with TRBJ2-1, with 11 bases lining up with TRBD2. The CDR3 sequence is 14 residues long. CDR1 and CDR2 from the germline V gene are LGHNA and YNFKEQ. The ends lost 5 bases at V and 5 bases at J; junction bases unmatched: 2. CDR3 in DNA: TGTGCCAGCAGCTCACTAGCGGGGGACAATGAGCAGTTCTTC. Amino acid sequence: CASSSLAGDNEQFF.

The gene calls are TRBV9 and TRBJ2-3, with 11 positions matching TRBD2. Germline V gene data show CDR1 as SGDLS and CDR2 as YYNGEE. The CDR3 totals 13 residues. The CDR3 bases are TGTGCTAGTAGCGGGGGGGTTGAAGATACGCAGTATTTT. Protein sequence: CASSGGVEDTQYF.

The chain combines TRBV7-6 with TRBJ2-2; D possibly corresponds to TRBD1 (5 bases). The CDR3 is 16 amino acids. Germline lookup yields CDR1 SGHVS and CDR2 FNYEAQ. V was clipped by 1 base and J by 2 bases, with 11 bases between them. The CDR3: CASSLGGRANTGELFF. The DNA of the CDR3 is TGTGCCAGCAGCTTAGGGGGCAGGGCAAACACCGGGGAGCTGTTTTTT.

This clone has just a few counts. The CDR3 DNA follows: TGTGCCAGCAGCTTAACGGGACAGGGGGATCGGCCCCAGCATTTT. Its translation: CASSLTGQGDRPQHF. V is TRBV7-8 and J is TRBJ1-5, with 11 bases that match TRBD1. Germline V CDR1 and CDR2: SGHVS, FQNEAQ. V lost 2 bases, J lost 9 bases, and 6 bases stayed unmatched. The CDR3 sequence is 15 residues long.